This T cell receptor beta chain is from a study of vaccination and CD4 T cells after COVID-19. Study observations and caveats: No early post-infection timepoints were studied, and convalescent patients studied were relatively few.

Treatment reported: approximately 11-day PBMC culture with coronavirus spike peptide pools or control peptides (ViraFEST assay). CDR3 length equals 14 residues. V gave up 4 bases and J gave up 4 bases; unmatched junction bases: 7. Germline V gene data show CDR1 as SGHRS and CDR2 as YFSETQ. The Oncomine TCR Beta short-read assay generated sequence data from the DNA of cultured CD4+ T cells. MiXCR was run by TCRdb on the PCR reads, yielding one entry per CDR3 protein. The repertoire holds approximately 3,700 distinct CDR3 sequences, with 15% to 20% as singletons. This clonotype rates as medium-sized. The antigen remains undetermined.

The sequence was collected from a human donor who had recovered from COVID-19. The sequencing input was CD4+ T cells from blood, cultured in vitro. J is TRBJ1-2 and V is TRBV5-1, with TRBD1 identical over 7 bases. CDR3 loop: CASSQGGEGYGYTF. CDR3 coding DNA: TGCGCCAGCAGCCAAGGGGGCGAAGGCTATGGCTACACCTTC.